This T cell receptor (beta chain) was observed in a study of CD8+CD57+ T cells in acquired aplastic anemia. Study overall: The study obtained an average of approximately 2.9 ug of DNA from sorted CD4+ and CD8+ cells.

TCR beta VDJ and CDR3 profiling used genomic DNA as template. MiXCR, applied by TCRdb to the reads, yields one record per CDR3 protein. There are fewer than 45,000 distinct CDR3 sequences in the sample; around 80% occur only once, and about 23% lies in the top ten. Sequencing was carried out using sorted CD4+, CD8+, or CD8+CD57+ T cells (not recorded which) from PBMCs. The source of this sequence is a human donor in good health, serving as a control.

CDR3 coding DNA: TGTGCCAGCAGTGCATCGGACTTCGGAGCTTTCTTT. This translates into CASSASDFGAFF. The chain joins TRBV25-1 to TRBJ1-1; D ambiguous. CDR3 length: 12 residues. The V end lost 4 bases, the J end lost 10 bases, and 13 bases lay between the germline ends. Germline loops: CDR1 MGHDK, CDR2 SYGVNS.